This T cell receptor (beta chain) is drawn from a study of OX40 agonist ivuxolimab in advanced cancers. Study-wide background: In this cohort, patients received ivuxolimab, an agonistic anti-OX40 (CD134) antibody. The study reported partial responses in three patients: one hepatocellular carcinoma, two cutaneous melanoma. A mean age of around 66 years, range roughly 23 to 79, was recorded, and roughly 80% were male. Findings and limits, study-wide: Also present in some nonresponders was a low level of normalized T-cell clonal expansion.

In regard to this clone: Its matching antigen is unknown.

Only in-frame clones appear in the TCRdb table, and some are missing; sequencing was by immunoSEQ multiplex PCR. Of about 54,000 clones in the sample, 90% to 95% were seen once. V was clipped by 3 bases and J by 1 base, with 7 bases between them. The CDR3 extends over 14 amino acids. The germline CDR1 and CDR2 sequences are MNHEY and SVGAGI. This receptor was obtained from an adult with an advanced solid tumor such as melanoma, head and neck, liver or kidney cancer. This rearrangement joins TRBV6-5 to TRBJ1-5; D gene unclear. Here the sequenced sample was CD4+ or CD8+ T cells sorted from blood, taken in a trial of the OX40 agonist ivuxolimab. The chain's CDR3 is CASSYGRSNQPQHF. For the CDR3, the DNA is TGTGCCAGCAGTTATGGGAGAAGCAATCAGCCCCAGCATTTT.